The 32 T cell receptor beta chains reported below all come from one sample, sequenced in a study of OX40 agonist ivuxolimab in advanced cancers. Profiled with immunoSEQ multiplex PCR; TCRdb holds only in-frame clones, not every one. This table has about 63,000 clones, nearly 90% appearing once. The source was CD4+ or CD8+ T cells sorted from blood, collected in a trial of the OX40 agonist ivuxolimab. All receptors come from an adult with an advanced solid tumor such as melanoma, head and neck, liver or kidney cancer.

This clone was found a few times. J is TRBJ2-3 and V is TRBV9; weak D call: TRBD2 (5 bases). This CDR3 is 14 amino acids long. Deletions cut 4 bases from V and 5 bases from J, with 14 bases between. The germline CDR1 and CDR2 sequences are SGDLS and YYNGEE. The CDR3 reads CASSLGRGRDTQYF. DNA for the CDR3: TGTGCCAGCAGCCTCGGACGAGGGAGAGATACGCAGTATTTT.

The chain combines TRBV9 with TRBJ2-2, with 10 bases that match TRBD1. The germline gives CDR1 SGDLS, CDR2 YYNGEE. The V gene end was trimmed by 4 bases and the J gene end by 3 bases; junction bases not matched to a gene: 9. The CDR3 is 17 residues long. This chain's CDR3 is CASSTRTGTGDTGELFF. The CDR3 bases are TGTGCCAGCAGCACTCGGACCGGGACAGGGGACACCGGGGAGCTGTTTTTT.

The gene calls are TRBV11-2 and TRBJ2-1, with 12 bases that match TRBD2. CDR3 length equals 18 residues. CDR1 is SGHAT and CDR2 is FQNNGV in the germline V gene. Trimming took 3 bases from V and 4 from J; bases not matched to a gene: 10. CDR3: CASSLNMLAGGFYNEQFF. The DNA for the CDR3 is TGTGCCAGCAGCTTGAACATGCTAGCGGGGGGGTTTTACAATGAGCAGTTCTTC. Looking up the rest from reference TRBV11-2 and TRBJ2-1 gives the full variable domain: EAGVAQSPRYKIIEKRQSVAFWCNPISGHATLYWYQQILGQGPKLLIQFQNNGVVDDSQLPKDRFSAERLKGVDSTLKIQPAKLEDSAVYLCASSLNMLAGGFYNEQFFGPGTRLTVL.

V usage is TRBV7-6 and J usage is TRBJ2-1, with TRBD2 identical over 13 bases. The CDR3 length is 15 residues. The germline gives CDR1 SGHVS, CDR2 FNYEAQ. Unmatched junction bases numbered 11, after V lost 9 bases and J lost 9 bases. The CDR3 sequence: CASRDGTSGKSEQFF. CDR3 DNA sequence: TGTGCCAGTCGAGACGGGACTAGCGGGAAAAGTGAGCAGTTCTTC.

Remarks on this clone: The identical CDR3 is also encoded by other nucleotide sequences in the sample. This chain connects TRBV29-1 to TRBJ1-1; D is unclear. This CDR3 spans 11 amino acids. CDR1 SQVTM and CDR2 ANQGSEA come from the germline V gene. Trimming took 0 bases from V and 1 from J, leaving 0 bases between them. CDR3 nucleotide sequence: TGCAGCGTTGAAGAGAACACTGAAGCTTTCTTT. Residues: CSVEENTEAFF.

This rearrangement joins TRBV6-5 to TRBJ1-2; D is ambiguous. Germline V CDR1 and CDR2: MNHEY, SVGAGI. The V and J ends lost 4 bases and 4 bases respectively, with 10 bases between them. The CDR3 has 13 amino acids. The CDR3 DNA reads TGTGCCAGCAGTTGGCAGGCCACCTATGGCTACACCTTC. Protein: CASSWQATYGYTF.

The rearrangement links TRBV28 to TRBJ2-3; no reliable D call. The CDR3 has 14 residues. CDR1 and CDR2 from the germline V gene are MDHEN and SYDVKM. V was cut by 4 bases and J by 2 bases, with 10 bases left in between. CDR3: CASSWNSHTDTQYF. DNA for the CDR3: TGTGCCAGCAGTTGGAACAGCCACACAGATACGCAGTATTTT. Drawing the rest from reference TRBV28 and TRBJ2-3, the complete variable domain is DVKVTQSSRYLVKRTGEKVFLECVQDMDHENMFWYRQDPGLGLRLIYFSYDVKMKEKGDIPEGYSVSREKKERFSLILESASTNQTSMYLCASSWNSHTDTQYFGPGTRLTVL.

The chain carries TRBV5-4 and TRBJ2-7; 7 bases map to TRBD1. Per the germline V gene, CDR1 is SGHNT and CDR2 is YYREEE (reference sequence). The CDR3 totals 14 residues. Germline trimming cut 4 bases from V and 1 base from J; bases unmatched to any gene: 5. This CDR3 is CASSPDRISYEQYF. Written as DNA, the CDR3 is TGTGCCAGCAGCCCGGACAGGATATCCTACGAGCAGTACTTC.

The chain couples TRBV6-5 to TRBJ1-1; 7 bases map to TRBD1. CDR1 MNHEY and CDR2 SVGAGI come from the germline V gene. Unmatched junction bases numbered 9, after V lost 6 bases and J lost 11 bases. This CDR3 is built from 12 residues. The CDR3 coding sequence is TGTGCCAGCAGGGCGACGGGACAGTTTGCTTTCTTT. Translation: CASRATGQFAFF.

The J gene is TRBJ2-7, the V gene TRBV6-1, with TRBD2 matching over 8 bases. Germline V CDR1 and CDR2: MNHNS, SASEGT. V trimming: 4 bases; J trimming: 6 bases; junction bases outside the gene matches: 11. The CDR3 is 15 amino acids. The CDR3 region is CASSVWSGSAFEQYF. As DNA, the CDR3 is TGTGCCAGCAGTGTTTGGAGCGGGAGCGCATTCGAGCAGTACTTC.

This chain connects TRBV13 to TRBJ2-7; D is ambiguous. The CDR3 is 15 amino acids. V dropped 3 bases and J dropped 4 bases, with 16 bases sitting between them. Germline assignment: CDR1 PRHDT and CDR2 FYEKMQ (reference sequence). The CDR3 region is CASSLAGGGGYEQYF. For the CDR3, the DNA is TGTGCCAGCAGCTTGGCTGGCGGCGGTGGGTACGAGCAGTACTTC. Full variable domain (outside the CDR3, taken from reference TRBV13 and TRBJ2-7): AAGVIQSPRHLIKEKRETATLKCYPIPRHDTVYWYQQGPGQDPQFLISFYEKMQSDKGSIPDRFSAQQFSDYHSELNMSSLELGDSALYFCASSLAGGGGYEQYFGPGTRLTVT.

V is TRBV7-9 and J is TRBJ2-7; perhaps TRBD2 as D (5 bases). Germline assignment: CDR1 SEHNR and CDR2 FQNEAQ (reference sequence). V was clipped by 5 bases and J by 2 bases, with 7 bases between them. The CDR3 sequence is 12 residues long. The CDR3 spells CASSPGTYEQYF. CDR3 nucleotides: TGTGCCAGCAGCCCGGGGACCTACGAGCAGTACTTC. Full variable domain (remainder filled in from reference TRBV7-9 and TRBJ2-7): DTGVSQNPRHKITKRGQNVTFRCDPISEHNRLYWYRQTLGQGPEFLTYFQNEAQLEKSRLLSDRFSAERPKGSFSTLEIQRTEQGDSAMYLCASSPGTYEQYFGPGTRLTVT.

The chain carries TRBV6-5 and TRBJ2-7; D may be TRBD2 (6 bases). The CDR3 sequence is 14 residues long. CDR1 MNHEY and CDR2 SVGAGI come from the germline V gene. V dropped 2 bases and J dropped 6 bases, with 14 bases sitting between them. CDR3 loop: CASSYDGSRGEQYF. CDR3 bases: TGTGCCAGCAGTTACGACGGGAGCCGGGGCGAGCAGTACTTC.

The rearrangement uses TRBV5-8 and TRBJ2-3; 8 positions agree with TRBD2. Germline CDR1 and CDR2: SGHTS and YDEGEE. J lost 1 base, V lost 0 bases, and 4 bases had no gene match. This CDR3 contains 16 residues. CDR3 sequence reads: CASSLASGGGTDTQYF. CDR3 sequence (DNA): TGTGCCAGCAGCTTGGCGTCCGGGGGGGGCACAGATACGCAGTATTTT.

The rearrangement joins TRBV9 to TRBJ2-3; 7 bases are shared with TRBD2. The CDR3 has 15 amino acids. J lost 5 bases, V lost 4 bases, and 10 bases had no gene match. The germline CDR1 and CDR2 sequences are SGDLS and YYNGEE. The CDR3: CASSFRDYQGDTQYF. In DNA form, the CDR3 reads TGTGCCAGCAGCTTCCGGGACTATCAAGGAGATACGCAGTATTTT. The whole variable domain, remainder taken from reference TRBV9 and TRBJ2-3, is DSGVTQTPKHLITATGQRVTLRCSPRSGDLSVYWYQQSLDQGLQFLIQYYNGEERAKGNILERFSAQQFPDLHSELNLSSLELGDSALYFCASSFRDYQGDTQYFGPGTRLTVL.

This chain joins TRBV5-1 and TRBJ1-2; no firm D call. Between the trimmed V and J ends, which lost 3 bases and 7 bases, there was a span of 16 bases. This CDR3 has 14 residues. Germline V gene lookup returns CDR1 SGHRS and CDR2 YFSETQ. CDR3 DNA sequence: TGCGCCAGCAGCTATGCAGGTCTCCTCTCTGGCTACACCTTC. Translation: CASSYAGLLSGYTF.

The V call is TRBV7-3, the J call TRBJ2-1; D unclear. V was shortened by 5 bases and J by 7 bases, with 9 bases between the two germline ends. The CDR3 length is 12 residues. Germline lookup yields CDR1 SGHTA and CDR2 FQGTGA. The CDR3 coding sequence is TGTGCCAGCAGCCCTGGTGCAAATGAGCAGTTCTTC. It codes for CASSPGANEQFF.

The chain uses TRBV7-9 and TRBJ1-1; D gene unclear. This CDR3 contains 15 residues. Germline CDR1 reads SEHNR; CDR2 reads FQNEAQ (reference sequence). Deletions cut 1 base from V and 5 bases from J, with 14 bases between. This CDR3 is CASSLVRSMETEAFF. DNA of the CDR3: TGTGCCAGCAGCTTAGTTCGCAGTATGGAGACTGAAGCTTTCTTT.

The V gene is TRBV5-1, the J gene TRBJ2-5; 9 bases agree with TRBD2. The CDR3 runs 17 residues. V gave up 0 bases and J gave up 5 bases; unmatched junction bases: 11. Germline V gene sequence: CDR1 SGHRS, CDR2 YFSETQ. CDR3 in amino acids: CASSLGVFSREGETQYF. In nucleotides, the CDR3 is TGCGCCAGCAGCTTGGGAGTTTTTTCGCGGGAGGGGGAGACCCAGTACTTC. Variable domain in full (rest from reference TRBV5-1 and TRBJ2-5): KAGVTQTPRYLIKTRGQQVTLSCSPISGHRSVSWYQQTPGQGLQFLFEYFSETQRNKGNFPGRFSGRQFSNSRSEMNVSTLELGDSALYLCASSLGVFSREGETQYFGPGTRLLVL.

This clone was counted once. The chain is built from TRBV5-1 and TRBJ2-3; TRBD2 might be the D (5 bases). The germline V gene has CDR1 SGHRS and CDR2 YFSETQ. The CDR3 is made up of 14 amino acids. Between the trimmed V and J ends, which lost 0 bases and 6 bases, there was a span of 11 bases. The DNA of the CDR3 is TGCGCCAGCAGCTTGGAACTAGTCGGCGATACGCAGTATTTT. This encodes CASSLELVGDTQYF. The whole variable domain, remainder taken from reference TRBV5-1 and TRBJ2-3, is KAGVTQTPRYLIKTRGQQVTLSCSPISGHRSVSWYQQTPGQGLQFLFEYFSETQRNKGNFPGRFSGRQFSNSRSEMNVSTLELGDSALYLCASSLELVGDTQYFGPGTRLTVL.

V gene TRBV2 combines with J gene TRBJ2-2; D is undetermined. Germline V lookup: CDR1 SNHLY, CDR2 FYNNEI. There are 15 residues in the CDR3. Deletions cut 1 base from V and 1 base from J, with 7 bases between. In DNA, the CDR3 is TGTGCCAGCAGTGAAGTGGCCGAGAACACCGGGGAGCTGTTTTTT. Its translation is CASSEVAENTGELFF.

CDR3 region: CASRTYRGEEAFF. The DNA of the CDR3 is TGTGCCAGCAGGACCTACAGGGGCGAAGAAGCTTTCTTT. The V call is TRBV2, the J call TRBJ1-1, with 7 bases identical to TRBD1. The CDR3 consists of 13 residues. The V gene's germline CDR1 is SNHLY and CDR2 FYNNEI. J gave up 8 bases and V 6 bases, and 9 bases lay outside the gene matches.

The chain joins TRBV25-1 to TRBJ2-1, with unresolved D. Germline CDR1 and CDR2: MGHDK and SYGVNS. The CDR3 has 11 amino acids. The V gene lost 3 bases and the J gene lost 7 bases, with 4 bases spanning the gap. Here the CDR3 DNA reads TGTGCCAGCAGTGACTTGAATGAGCAGTTCTTC. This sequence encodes CASSDLNEQFF.

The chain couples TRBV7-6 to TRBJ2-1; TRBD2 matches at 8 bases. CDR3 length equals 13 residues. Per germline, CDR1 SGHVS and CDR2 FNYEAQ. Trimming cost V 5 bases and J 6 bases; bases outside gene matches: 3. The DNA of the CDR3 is TGTGCCAGCAGCACGACTAGCGCCAATGAGCAGTTCTTC. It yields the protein CASSTTSANEQFF.

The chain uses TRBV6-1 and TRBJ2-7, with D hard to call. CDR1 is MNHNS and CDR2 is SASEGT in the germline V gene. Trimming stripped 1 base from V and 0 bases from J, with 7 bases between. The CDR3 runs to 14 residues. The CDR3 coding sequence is TGTGCCAGCAGTGAAGTTGGCGACTCCTACGAGCAGTACTTC. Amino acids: CASSEVGDSYEQYF.

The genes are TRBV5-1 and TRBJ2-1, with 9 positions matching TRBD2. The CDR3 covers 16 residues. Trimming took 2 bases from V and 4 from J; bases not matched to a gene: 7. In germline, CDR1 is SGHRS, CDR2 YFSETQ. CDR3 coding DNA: TGCGCCAGCAGCTTATCAGGAGCGGGAGGTTACAATGAGCAGTTCTTC. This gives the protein CASSLSGAGGYNEQFF.

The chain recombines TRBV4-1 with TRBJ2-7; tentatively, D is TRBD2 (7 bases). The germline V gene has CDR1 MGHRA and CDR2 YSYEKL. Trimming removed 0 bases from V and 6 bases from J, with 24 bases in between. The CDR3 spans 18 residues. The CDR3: CASSQDRGGGPPGSEQYF. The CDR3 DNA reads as TGCGCCAGCAGCCAAGATAGAGGGGGGGGTCCCCCTGGATCCGAGCAGTACTTC.

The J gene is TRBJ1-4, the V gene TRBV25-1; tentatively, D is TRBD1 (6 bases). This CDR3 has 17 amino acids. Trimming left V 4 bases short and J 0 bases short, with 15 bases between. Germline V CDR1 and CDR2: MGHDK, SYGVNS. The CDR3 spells CASSGGQPTATNEKLFF. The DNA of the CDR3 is TGTGCCAGCAGTGGGGGACAACCGACTGCAACTAATGAAAAACTGTTTTTT.

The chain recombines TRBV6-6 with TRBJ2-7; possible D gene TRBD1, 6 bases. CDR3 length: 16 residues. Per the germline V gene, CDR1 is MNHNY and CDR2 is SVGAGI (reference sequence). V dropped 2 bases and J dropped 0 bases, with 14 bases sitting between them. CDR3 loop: CASSYAQGRPSYEQYF. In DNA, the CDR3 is TGTGCCAGCAGTTACGCACAGGGAAGACCCTCCTACGAGCAGTACTTC.

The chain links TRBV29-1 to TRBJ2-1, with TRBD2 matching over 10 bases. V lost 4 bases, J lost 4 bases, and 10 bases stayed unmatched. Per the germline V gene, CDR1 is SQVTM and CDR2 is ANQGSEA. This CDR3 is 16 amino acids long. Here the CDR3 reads CSVVGTTSGKYNEQFF. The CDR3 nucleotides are TGCAGCGTTGTGGGTACCACTAGCGGGAAGTACAATGAGCAGTTCTTC.

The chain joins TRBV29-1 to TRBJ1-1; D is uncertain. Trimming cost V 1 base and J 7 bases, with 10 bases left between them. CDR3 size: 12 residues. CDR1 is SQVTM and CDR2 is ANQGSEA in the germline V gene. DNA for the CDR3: TGCAGCGTTGAAGGCATCTTTTTTGAAGCTTTCTTT. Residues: CSVEGIFFEAFF.

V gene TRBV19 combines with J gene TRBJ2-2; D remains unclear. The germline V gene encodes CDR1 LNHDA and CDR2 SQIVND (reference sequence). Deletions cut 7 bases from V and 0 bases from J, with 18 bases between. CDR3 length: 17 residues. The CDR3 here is CASKKETPRSNTGELFF. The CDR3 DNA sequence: TGTGCCAGTAAAAAGGAGACCCCTCGTTCGAACACCGGGGAGCTGTTTTTT.